These 23 T cell receptor beta chains came from one sample sequenced in a study of cytomegalovirus exposure and HLA in healthy donors. 60 Vbeta and 13 Jbeta primers were used in PCR. Assay used: immunoSEQ multiplex PCR; TCRdb lists only in-frame clones, some missing. The data show tens of thousands of clones, and the top ten clones hold 12%. The sequenced sample consisted of PBMCs. These receptors were taken from a woman aged 60-70 years in good health and CMV-seropositive.

The chain links TRBV6-5 to TRBJ2-5, with a weak D call TRBD2 (6 bases). Matching the DNA end better, TRBJ2-7 makes the J call doubtful. The CDR3 is made up of 13 amino acids. Germline CDR1 and CDR2: MNHEY and SVGAGI. The CDR3 spells CASSPTTRSEQYF. Written as DNA, the CDR3 is TGTGCCAGCAGCCCCACGACTAGATCCGAGCAGTACTTC.

To note about this clone: One end of the junction varies from germline; a read error may be responsible. This sequence joins TRBV4-1 and TRBJ2-5; TRBD2 agrees at 8 bases. Germline V gene sequence: CDR1 MGHRA, CDR2 YSYEKL. The CDR3 covers 16 residues. CDR3 in DNA: TGCGCCAGCAGCCAAGGACCGGGGGGGGGCCAAGAGAACCAGTACTTC. Amino acids: CASSQGPGGGQENQYF.

The chain links TRBV7-9 to TRBJ2-1; no definite D call. This CDR3 region has 14 residues. V lost 4 bases to trimming and J lost 5 bases, with 12 bases between them. The germline V gene encodes CDR1 SEHNR and CDR2 FQNEAQ (reference sequence). This chain's CDR3 is CASSSLSRDNEQFF. The CDR3 nucleotides read TGTGCCAGCAGCTCCCTCAGTCGGGACAATGAGCAGTTCTTC.

This chain connects TRBV7-9 to TRBJ2-1; TRBD2 might be the D (6 bases). This CDR3 has 16 residues. The V end was cut by 5 bases, the J end by 2 bases, with 16 bases between. CDR1 and CDR2 from the germline V gene are SEHNR and FQNEAQ (reference sequence). The CDR3 bases are TGTGCCAGCAGCCAGGAGGGGCGGATAACCTACAATGAGCAGTTCTTC. Amino acid sequence: CASSQEGRITYNEQFF.

V and J are TRBV11-2 and TRBJ2-1, with 12 bases aligning to TRBD2. With 5 bases clipped from V and 0 bases from J, the junction kept 11 bases outside the gene matches. The CDR3 consists of 19 residues. Germline V gene sequence: CDR1 SGHAT, CDR2 FQNNGV. This CDR3 reads CASSPSGLAGRSSYNEQFF. Here the CDR3 DNA reads TGTGCCAGCAGCCCCTCCGGACTAGCGGGGAGAAGCTCCTACAATGAGCAGTTCTTC.

The chain links TRBV25-1 to TRBJ1-5, with D possibly TRBD1 on 6 matching bases. Germline lookup yields CDR1 MGHDK and CDR2 SYGVNS. V was pared by 4 bases and J by 4 bases, with 14 bases between. The CDR3 is 15 residues long. The CDR3 loop is CASSGTGIGNQPQHF. The CDR3 nucleotides read TGTGCCAGCAGTGGCACAGGGATAGGGAATCAGCCCCAGCATTTT.

The gene calls are TRBV7-9 and TRBJ2-7; weak D call: TRBD1 (6 bases). The CDR3 runs 14 residues. Germline CDR1 is SEHNR and CDR2 is FQNEAQ (reference sequence). V lost 5 bases to trimming and J lost 5 bases, with 16 bases between them. Here the CDR3 reads CASSATTGRHEQYF. The CDR3 DNA is TGTGCCAGCAGCGCCACCACAGGGCGCCACGAGCAGTACTTC.

The V gene is TRBV7-9, the J gene TRBJ1-2; possible D gene TRBD1, 5 bases. Between the trimmed V and J ends, which lost 0 bases and 1 base, there was a span of 6 bases. The length of the CDR3 is 14 residues. Looked up from germline, CDR1 is SEHNR and CDR2 is FQNEAQ (reference sequence). The CDR3 DNA sequence: TGTGCCAGCAGCTTAGCGCAGGGTAACTATGGCTACACCTTC. Translating gives CASSLAQGNYGYTF.

The genes are TRBV10-3 and TRBJ1-1; TRBD1 might be the D (5 bases). Germline-derived CDR1 and CDR2 are ENHRY and SYGVKD. The CDR3 totals 13 residues. V lost 6 bases to trimming and J lost 4 bases, with 12 bases between them. The DNA of the CDR3 is TGTGCCATCAGGCCGTCTGGGGCCACTGAAGCTTTCTTT. Protein sequence: CAIRPSGATEAFF.

The rearrangement uses TRBV19 and TRBJ2-2; TRBD1 aligns across 9 bases. The V gene end was trimmed by 10 bases and the J gene end by 5 bases; junction bases not matched to a gene: 8. The germline gives CDR1 LNHDA, CDR2 SQIVND (reference sequence). The CDR3 is 14 amino acids. The CDR3 region has the DNA TGTGCCACCGCCCCAGGACAGGGGACCGGGGAGCTGTTTTTT. Translation: CATAPGQGTGELFF.

The chain employs TRBV19 and TRBJ1-2, with TRBD1 matching over 9 bases. V lost 4 bases to trimming and J lost 4 bases; unmatched junction nucleotides: 13. The CDR3 consists of 17 residues. CDR1 is LNHDA, CDR2 SQIVND, per germline (reference sequence). CDR3 loop: CASSTPTGGLRGYGYTF. As DNA, the CDR3 is TGTGCCAGTAGTACCCCCACAGGGGGCCTAAGGGGCTATGGCTACACCTTC.

The chain combines TRBV28 with TRBJ1-1; D perhaps matches TRBD1 (5 bases). The CDR3 length is 15 residues. CDR1 and CDR2 (germline): MDHEN, SYDVKM. Trimming took off 6 bases at V and 5 bases at J, with 19 bases between the two ends. The CDR3 DNA is TGTGCCAGCAGGCGTGCGGGGGATAGTGTTACTGAAGCTTTCTTT. This encodes CASRRAGDSVTEAFF.

This CDR3 is CASSPGQDPDTQYF. The DNA for the CDR3 is TGTGCCAGCTCACCAGGACAGGACCCAGATACGCAGTATTTT. The genes are TRBV18 and TRBJ2-3; 7 positions match TRBD1. Germline CDR1 is KGHSH and CDR2 is LQKENI. J was trimmed by 4 bases and V by 2 bases; bases with no gene match: 3. This CDR3 has 14 residues.

The chain links TRBV15 to TRBJ2-7; D remains unclear. CDR3 length: 15 residues. CDR1 LNHNV and CDR2 YYDKDF come from the germline V gene (reference sequence). V was clipped by 1 base and J by 2 bases, with 12 bases between them. In DNA, the CDR3 is TGTGCCACCAGCAGAGGCCCGGCCAGCGCCTACGAGCAGTACTTC. Its protein product is CATSRGPASAYEQYF.

The genes are TRBV6-5 and TRBJ1-2, with D tentatively TRBD1 (6 bases). This CDR3 contains 14 residues. From germline, CDR1 is MNHEY and CDR2 SVGAGI. V lost 2 bases to trimming and J lost 4 bases, with 11 bases between them. The CDR3 DNA reads as TGTGCCAGCAGTTACGTAACAGGGTTCTATGGCTACACCTTC. Its translation is CASSYVTGFYGYTF.

The chain links TRBV5-6 to TRBJ1-1, with a weak D call TRBD1 (6 bases). With 4 bases removed from V and 3 bases from J, the gap between germline ends came to 19 bases. The germline V gene has CDR1 SGHDT and CDR2 YYEEEE. The CDR3 sequence is 16 residues long. CDR3 residues: CASSLNRVELYTEAFF. The CDR3 coding sequence is TGTGCCAGCAGCCTAAACAGGGTAGAGCTGTACACTGAAGCTTTCTTT.

This sequence joins TRBV5-6 and TRBJ1-1, with D perhaps TRBD1 (6 bases). Germline V gene sequence: CDR1 SGHDT, CDR2 YYEEEE. CDR3 length: 15 residues. The V gene lost 4 bases and the J gene lost 1 base, with 14 bases spanning the gap. The CDR3 reads CASSQRGQANTEAFF. In DNA form, the CDR3 reads TGTGCCAGCAGCCAGCGGGGGCAGGCGAACACTGAAGCTTTCTTT.

The chain's CDR3 is CASSLESGDLGKLFF. In DNA, the CDR3 is TGTGCCAGCAGCTTAGAATCCGGGGATTTAGGAAAACTGTTTTTT. The chain has TRBV7-2 and TRBJ1-4; D is unclear. CDR1 is SGHTA and CDR2 is FQGNSA in the germline V gene. The CDR3 covers 15 residues. V dropped 1 base and J dropped 10 bases, with 16 bases sitting between them.

V usage is TRBV18 and J usage is TRBJ2-1, with D perhaps TRBD2 (6 bases). Germline CDR1 is KGHSH and CDR2 is LQKENI. V dropped 5 bases and J dropped 4 bases, with 12 bases sitting between them. The CDR3 runs 14 residues. The CDR3 nucleotides are TGTGCCAGCTCAGCGGGACTGGGATACAATGAGCAGTTCTTC. Translation gives CASSAGLGYNEQFF.

In DNA form, the CDR3 reads TGTGCCAGCGGAGGGACGGGAAACTATGGCTACACCTTC. This gives the protein CASGGTGNYGYTF. The J gene is TRBJ1-2, the V gene TRBV11-2; D is perhaps TRBD1 (5 bases). The CDR3 runs 13 residues. CDR1 SGHAT and CDR2 FQNNGV come from the germline V gene. V was shortened by 8 bases and J by 2 bases, with 12 bases between the two germline ends.

This chain connects TRBV5-1 to TRBJ2-5, with 9 bases that match TRBD1. The trim removed 1 base at V and 5 bases at J, leaving 9 bases unmatched. From germline, CDR1 is SGHRS and CDR2 YFSETQ. The CDR3 has 16 residues. The DNA for the CDR3 is TGCGCCAGCAGCTTGCGGGGGACAACAGGGGGCGAGACCCAGTACTTC. It translates to CASSLRGTTGGETQYF.

The rearrangement links TRBV27 to TRBJ1-1; no clear D. The CDR3 loop spans 14 amino acids. CDR1 MNHEY and CDR2 SMNVEV come from the germline V gene (reference sequence). Trimming cost V 3 bases and J 0 bases, with 8 bases left between them. Here the CDR3 DNA reads TGTGCCAGCAGTTTCTCGTCGGTGAACACTGAAGCTTTCTTT. Translating it yields CASSFSSVNTEAFF.

The chain joins TRBV19 to TRBJ2-6; TRBD1 agrees at 7 bases. V trimming: 5 bases; J trimming: 2 bases; junction bases outside the gene matches: 3. Germline assignment: CDR1 LNHDA and CDR2 SQIVND (reference sequence). CDR3 length: 15 amino acids. The CDR3 DNA reads TGTGCCAGTAGTGACGACAGGGCTGGGGCCAACGTCCTGACTTTC. This gives the protein CASSDDRAGANVLTF.